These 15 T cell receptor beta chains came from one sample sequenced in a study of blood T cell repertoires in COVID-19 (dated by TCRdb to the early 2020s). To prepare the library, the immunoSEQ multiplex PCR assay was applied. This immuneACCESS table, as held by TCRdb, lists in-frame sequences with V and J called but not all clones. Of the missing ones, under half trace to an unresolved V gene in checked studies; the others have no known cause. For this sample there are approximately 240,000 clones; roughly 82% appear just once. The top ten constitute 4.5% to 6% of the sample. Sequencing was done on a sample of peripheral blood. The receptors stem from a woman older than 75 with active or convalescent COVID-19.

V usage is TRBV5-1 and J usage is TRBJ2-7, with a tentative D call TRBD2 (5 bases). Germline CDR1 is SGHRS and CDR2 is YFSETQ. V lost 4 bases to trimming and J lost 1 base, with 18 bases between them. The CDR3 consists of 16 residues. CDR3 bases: TGCGCCAGCAGCCCAGGACCCGTGGGAGTTTCCTACGAGCAGTACTTC. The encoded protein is CASSPGPVGVSYEQYF.

The CDR3 coding sequence is TGTGCCAGCAGCGACAGACTAGCGGGAGACCAAGAGACCCAGTACTTC. Translating it yields CASSDRLAGDQETQYF. The rearrangement uses TRBV3-1 (or the pseudogene TRBV3-2) and TRBJ2-5, with TRBD2 matching over 12 bases. Germline CDR1 reads LGHDT; CDR2 reads YNNKEL (reference sequence). The CDR3 has 16 amino acids. J was trimmed by 0 bases and V by 5 bases; bases with no gene match: 4.

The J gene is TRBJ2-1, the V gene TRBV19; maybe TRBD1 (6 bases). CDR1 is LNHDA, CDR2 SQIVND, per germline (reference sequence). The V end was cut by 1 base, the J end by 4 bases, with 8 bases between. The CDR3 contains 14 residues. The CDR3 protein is CASSIVRGYNEQFF. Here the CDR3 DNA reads TGTGCCAGTAGTATAGTCAGGGGTTACAATGAGCAGTTCTTC.

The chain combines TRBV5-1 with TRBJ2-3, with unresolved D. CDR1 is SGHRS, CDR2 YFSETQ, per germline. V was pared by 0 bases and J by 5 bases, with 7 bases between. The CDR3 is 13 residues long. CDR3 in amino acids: CASSLDLGDTQYF. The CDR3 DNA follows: TGCGCCAGCAGCTTGGATCTCGGAGATACGCAGTATTTT.

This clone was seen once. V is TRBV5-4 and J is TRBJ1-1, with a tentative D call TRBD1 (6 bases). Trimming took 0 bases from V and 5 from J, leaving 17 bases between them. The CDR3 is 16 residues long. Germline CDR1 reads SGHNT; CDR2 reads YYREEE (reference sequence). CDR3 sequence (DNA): TGTGCCAGCAGCTTGGATCCACAGGGAGGGGGAACTGAAGCTTTCTTT. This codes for CASSLDPQGGGTEAFF.

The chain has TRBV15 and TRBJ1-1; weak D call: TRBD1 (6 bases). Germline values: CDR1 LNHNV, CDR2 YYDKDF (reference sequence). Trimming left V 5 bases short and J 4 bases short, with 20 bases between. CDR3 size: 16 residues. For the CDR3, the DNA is TGTGCCACCAGCCCTCGGGGGGCTCGGAGGAGCACTGAAGCTTTCTTT. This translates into CATSPRGARRSTEAFF.

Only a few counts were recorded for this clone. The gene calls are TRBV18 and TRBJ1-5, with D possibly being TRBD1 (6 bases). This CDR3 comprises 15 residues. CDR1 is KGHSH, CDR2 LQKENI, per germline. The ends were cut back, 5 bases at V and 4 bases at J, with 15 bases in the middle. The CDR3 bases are TGTGCCAGCTCAGATCTAGGACAGCCTAATCAGCCCCAGCATTTT. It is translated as CASSDLGQPNQPQHF.

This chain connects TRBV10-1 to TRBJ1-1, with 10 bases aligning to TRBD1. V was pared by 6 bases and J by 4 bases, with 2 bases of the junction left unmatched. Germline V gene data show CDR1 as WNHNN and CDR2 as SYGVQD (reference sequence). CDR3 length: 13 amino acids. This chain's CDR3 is CASRDRGGTEAFF. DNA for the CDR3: TGCGCCAGCAGGGACAGGGGGGGCACTGAAGCTTTCTTT.

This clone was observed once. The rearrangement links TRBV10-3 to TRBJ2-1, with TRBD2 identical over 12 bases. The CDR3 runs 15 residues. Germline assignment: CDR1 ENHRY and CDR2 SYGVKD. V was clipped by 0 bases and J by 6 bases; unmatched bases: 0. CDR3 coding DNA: TGTGCCATCAGTGAGTCGACTAGCGGGAGCAATGAGCAGTTCTTC. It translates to CAISESTSGSNEQFF.

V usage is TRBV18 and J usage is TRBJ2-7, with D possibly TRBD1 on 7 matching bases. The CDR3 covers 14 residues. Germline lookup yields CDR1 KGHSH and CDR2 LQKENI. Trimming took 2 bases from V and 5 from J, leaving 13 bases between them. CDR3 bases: TGTGCCAGCTCACCAGCGGGACAGTATCACGAGCAGTACTTC. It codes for CASSPAGQYHEQYF.

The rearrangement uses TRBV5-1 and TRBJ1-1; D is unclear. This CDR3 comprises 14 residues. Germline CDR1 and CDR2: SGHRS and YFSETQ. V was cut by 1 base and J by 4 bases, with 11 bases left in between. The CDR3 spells CASSLTSGGTEAFF. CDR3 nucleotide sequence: TGCGCCAGCAGCTTGACCTCGGGAGGCACTGAAGCTTTCTTT.

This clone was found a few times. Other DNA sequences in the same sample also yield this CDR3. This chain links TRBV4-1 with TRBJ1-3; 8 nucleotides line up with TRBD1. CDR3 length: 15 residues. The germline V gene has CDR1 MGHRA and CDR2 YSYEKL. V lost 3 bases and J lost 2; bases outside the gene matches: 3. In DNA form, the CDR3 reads TGCGCCAGCAGCCAGGGGACAGGTACTGGAAACACCATATATTTT. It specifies CASSQGTGTGNTIYF.

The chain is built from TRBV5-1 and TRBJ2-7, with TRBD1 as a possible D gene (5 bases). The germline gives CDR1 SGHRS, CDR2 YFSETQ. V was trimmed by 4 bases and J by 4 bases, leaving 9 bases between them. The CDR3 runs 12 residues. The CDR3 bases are TGCGCCAGCAGCATGGACAAATACGAGCAGTACTTC. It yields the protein CASSMDKYEQYF.

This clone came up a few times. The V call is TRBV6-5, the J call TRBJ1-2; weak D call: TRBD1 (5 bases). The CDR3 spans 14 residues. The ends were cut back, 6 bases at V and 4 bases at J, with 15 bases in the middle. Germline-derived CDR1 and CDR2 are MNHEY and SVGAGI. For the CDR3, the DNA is TGTGCCAGCAGCCCCGCAGGGTTGGCCTATGGCTACACCTTC. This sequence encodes CASSPAGLAYGYTF.

CDR3 nucleotide sequence: TGTGCCAGCAGTTACTCTCTCGGGCGGGACGGCCGCTACGAGCAGTACTTC. Protein sequence: CASSYSLGRDGRYEQYF. The chain uses TRBV6-2 or TRBV6-3 and TRBJ2-7, with D maybe TRBD2 (6 bases). Germline lookup yields CDR1 MNHEY and CDR2 SVGEGT. This CDR3 comprises 17 residues. V was shortened by 0 bases and J by 3 bases, with 18 bases between the two germline ends.